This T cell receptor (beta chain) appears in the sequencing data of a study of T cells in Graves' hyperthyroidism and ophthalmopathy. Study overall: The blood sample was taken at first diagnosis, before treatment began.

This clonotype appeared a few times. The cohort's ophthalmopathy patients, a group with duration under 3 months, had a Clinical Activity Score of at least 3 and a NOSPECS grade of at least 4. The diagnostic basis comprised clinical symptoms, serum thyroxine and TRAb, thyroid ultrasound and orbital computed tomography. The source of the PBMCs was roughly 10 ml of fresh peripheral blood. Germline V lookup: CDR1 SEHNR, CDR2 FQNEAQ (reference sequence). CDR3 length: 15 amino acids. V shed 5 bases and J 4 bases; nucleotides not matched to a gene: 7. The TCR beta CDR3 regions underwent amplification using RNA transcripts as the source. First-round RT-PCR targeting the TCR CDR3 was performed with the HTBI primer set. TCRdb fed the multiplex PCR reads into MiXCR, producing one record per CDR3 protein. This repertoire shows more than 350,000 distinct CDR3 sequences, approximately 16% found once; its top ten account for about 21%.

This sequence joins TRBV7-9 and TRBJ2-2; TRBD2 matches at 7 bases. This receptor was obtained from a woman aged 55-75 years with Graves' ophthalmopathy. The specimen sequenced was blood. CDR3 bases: TGTGCCAGCAGCCCCAGACTAGCAGCCACCGGGGAGCTGTTTTTT. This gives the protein CASSPRLAATGELFF.